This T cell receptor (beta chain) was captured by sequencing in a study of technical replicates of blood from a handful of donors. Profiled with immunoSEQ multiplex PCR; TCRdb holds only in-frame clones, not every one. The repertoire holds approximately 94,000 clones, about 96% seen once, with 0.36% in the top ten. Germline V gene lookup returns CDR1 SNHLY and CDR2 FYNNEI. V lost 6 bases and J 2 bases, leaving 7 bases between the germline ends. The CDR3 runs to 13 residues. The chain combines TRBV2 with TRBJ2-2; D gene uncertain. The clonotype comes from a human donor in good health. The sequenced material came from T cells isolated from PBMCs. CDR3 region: CASRPLNTGELFF. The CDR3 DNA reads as TGTGCCAGCAGGCCACTAAACACCGGGGAGCTGTTTTTT.